A single sample gave rise to the 20 T cell receptor beta chains below, sequenced in a study of blood T cell repertoires in COVID-19. Sequencing was performed with immunoSEQ multiplex PCR; in TCRdb, only in-frame clones are kept and a portion is missing. The table includes 150,000 to 200,000 clones, 75% to 85% detected once. Material for sequencing was peripheral blood. The source is a human donor in a cohort sampled during active COVID-19.

This clone came up a few times. The chain links TRBV5-4 to TRBJ1-6, with D possibly TRBD1 on 5 matching bases. With 0 bases removed from V and 9 bases from J, the gap between germline ends came to 7 bases. Germline loops: CDR1 SGHNT, CDR2 YYREEE (reference sequence). CDR3 length: 13 residues. CDR3 DNA sequence: TGTGCCAGCAGCTTGGCGGGGGTTTCACCCCTCCACTTT. Its protein product is CASSLAGVSPLHF. The variable domain in full, completed from reference TRBV5-4 and TRBJ1-6, reads ETGVTQSPTHLIKTRGQQVTLRCSSQSGHNTVSWYQQALGQGPQFIFQYYREEENGRGNFPPRFSGLQFPNYSSELNVNALELDDSALYLCASSLAGVSPLHFGNGTRLTVT.

This clone was seen just once. The chain recombines TRBV24-1 with TRBJ1-6; D uncertain. The CDR3 runs 13 residues. V was pared by 4 bases and J by 7 bases, with 7 bases between. Germline values: CDR1 KGHDR, CDR2 SFDVKD. For the CDR3, the DNA is TGTGCCACCAGTGAGTCCCAGAATTCACCCCTCCACTTT. Residues: CATSESQNSPLHF.

The chain is built from TRBV7-2 and TRBJ2-1; D is perhaps TRBD2 (5 bases). Germline-derived CDR1 and CDR2 are SGHTA and FQGNSA. Between the trimmed V and J ends, which lost 2 bases and 9 bases, there was a span of 14 bases. CDR3 length: 14 residues. CDR3 in DNA: TGTGCCAGCAGCTTATTCGGGAAGGGCAGTGAGCAGTTCTTC. This translates into CASSLFGKGSEQFF.

This clone was observed a few times. V usage is TRBV5-8 and J usage is TRBJ2-7, with 8 bases aligning to TRBD1. Trimming cost V 4 bases and J 1 base; bases outside gene matches: 16. Germline CDR1 and CDR2: SGHTS and YDEGEE. The CDR3 length is 18 residues. The CDR3 region is CASSPIGQGLLISYEQYF. In nucleotides, the CDR3 is TGTGCCAGCAGCCCCATAGGACAGGGCCTACTAATTTCCTACGAGCAGTACTTC.

The rearrangement links TRBV29-1 to TRBJ2-7; TRBD2 aligns across 7 bases. From germline, CDR1 is SQVTM and CDR2 ANQGSEA. The CDR3 covers 14 residues. The V gene end was trimmed by 3 bases and the J gene end by 1 base; junction bases not matched to a gene: 6. The CDR3 protein is CSVDRAGPSYEQYF. The CDR3, as DNA: TGCAGCGTTGACCGAGCGGGGCCTTCCTACGAGCAGTACTTC.

The genes are TRBV5-6 and TRBJ1-5; perhaps TRBD1 as D (6 bases). This CDR3 is built from 14 residues. V was cut by 1 base and J by 5 bases, with 10 bases left in between. The V gene's germline CDR1 is SGHDT and CDR2 YYEEEE. The CDR3 DNA reads as TGTGCCAGCAGCTTGAACAGGGTTGATCAGCCCCAGCATTTT. It translates to CASSLNRVDQPQHF.

This chain links TRBV13 with TRBJ2-7, with D maybe TRBD1 (5 bases). Germline-derived CDR1 and CDR2 are PRHDT and FYEKMQ (reference sequence). The CDR3 loop spans 15 amino acids. Trimming stripped 5 bases from V and 7 bases from J, with 21 bases between. CDR3: CASSPPLRAGQEQYF. The DNA of the CDR3 is TGTGCCAGCAGCCCCCCGCTACGAGCAGGGCAAGAGCAGTACTTC.

J is TRBJ2-7 and V is TRBV5-6, with D unclear. From germline, CDR1 is SGHDT and CDR2 YYEEEE. There are 12 residues in the CDR3. Trimming took off 4 bases at V and 7 bases at J, with 12 bases between the two ends. The CDR3 protein is CASSRVVQEQYF. In DNA form, the CDR3 reads TGTGCCAGCAGCCGGGTTGTCCAGGAGCAGTACTTC.

This rearrangement joins TRBV7-9 to TRBJ2-5; a possible D gene is TRBD2 (5 bases). Germline lookup yields CDR1 SEHNR and CDR2 FQNEAQ (reference sequence). V was trimmed by 5 bases and J by 5 bases, leaving 15 bases between them. The CDR3 is made up of 14 amino acids. The CDR3 nucleotides read TGTGCCAGCAGCCGGACCCGGACGGGGGAGACCCAGTACTTC. It codes for CASSRTRTGETQYF.

The chain is built from TRBV5-1 and TRBJ2-7; D call uncertain. Germline-derived CDR1 and CDR2 are SGHRS and YFSETQ. The CDR3 covers 15 residues. The V end was cut by 0 bases, the J end by 2 bases, with 12 bases between. The CDR3 loop is CASSLVAVETYEQYF. The CDR3 coding sequence is TGCGCCAGCAGCTTGGTAGCTGTAGAGACCTACGAGCAGTACTTC.

This clone was found many times. The chain links TRBV15 to TRBJ1-2, with D possibly matching TRBD1 (5 bases). The germline V gene has CDR1 LNHNV and CDR2 YYDKDF (reference sequence). The CDR3 consists of 15 residues. V lost 1 base to trimming and J lost 4 bases, with 13 bases between them. CDR3 region: CATSRGTGLAYGYTF. For the CDR3, the DNA is TGTGCCACCAGCAGAGGAACAGGCTTGGCCTATGGCTACACCTTC.

This clone was observed a single time. V gene TRBV6-5 combines with J gene TRBJ2-7; 7 nucleotides line up with TRBD2. The CDR3 runs 15 residues. Per the germline V gene, CDR1 is MNHEY and CDR2 is SVGAGI. The V and J ends lost 8 bases and 6 bases, in that order; junction bases with no gene match: 16. CDR3 nucleotides: TGTGCCAGCTCTTCGATCTCGGGGGGAGTCGGCGAGCAGTACTTC. It codes for CASSSISGGVGEQYF.

The chain joins TRBV27 to TRBJ2-7, with 9 bases lining up with TRBD2. Germline CDR1 is MNHEY and CDR2 is SMNVEV (reference sequence). CDR3 size: 16 residues. With 5 bases clipped from V and 6 bases from J, the junction kept 14 bases outside the gene matches. The CDR3 spells CASSPPRTSEKGEQYF. The CDR3 DNA reads as TGTGCCAGCAGTCCCCCCCGGACTAGCGAGAAGGGCGAGCAGTACTTC.

The chain carries TRBV4-3 and TRBJ1-2; D is unresolved. The germline gives CDR1 LGHNA, CDR2 YSLEER. There are 15 residues in the CDR3. Trimming removed 1 base from V and 4 bases from J, with 13 bases in between. CDR3 in amino acids: CASSQGLQASYGYTF. CDR3 bases: TGCGCCAGCAGCCAAGGGTTGCAGGCGAGCTATGGCTACACCTTC.

The chain has TRBV19 and TRBJ1-5; perhaps TRBD1 as D (6 bases). The CDR3 extends over 15 amino acids. The germline V and J ends were trimmed by 10 bases and 2 bases, with 18 bases remaining between them. Germline-derived CDR1 and CDR2 are LNHDA and SQIVND (reference sequence). CDR3 sequence (DNA): TGTGCCACCTCTTCCAGGGCAGGGGGCAATCAGCCCCAGCATTTT. Its translation: CATSSRAGGNQPQHF.

The CDR3 protein is CASSRQGATNEKLFF. CDR3 nucleotides: TGTGCCAGTAGCCGACAGGGGGCAACTAATGAAAAACTGTTTTTT. The rearrangement joins TRBV19 to TRBJ1-4; 9 bases are a match to TRBD1. Germline lookup yields CDR1 LNHDA and CDR2 SQIVND (reference sequence). V lost 6 bases and J lost 0; bases outside the gene matches: 2. The CDR3 length is 15 residues.

V is TRBV7-9 and J is TRBJ2-2, with 7 positions matching TRBD1. CDR3 size: 16 residues. Germline lookup yields CDR1 SEHNR and CDR2 FQNEAQ (reference sequence). V gave up 5 bases and J gave up 7 bases; unmatched junction bases: 13. The CDR3 DNA follows: TGTGCCAGCAGCCGTGATTCGACAGGGTCCGGCGGGGAGCTGTTTTTT. Translating gives CASSRDSTGSGGELFF.

The table lists this clone with a count of one. The rearrangement links TRBV5-1 to TRBJ2-2, with TRBD1 as a possible D gene (5 bases). The V and J ends lost 0 bases and 7 bases respectively, with 7 bases between them. This CDR3 spans 13 amino acids. Germline lookup yields CDR1 SGHRS and CDR2 YFSETQ. The CDR3 DNA is TGCGCCAGCAGCTTGGGGGGCAACGGGGAGCTGTTTTTT. Its protein is CASSLGGNGELFF.

This chain joins TRBV21-1 and TRBJ2-2; the DNA was not used to check the table's D call, TRBD1. TRBV21-1 is reported as a pseudogene. The CDR3 covers 17 residues. The CDR3 spells CASPYPWTGQNTGELFF. For the CDR3, the DNA is TGTGCCAGCCCCTATCCCTGGACAGGGCAGAACACCGGGGAGCTGTTTTTT.

The chain employs TRBV18 and TRBJ1-2; 7 nucleotides line up with TRBD1. Trimming at V came to 3 bases and at J to 4 bases, leaving 20 bases not matched to a gene. The CDR3 totals 19 residues. CDR1 KGHSH and CDR2 LQKENI come from the germline V gene. The CDR3: CASSPGLRDRGGLPYGYTF. CDR3 DNA: TGTGCCAGCTCACCGGGGCTAAGAGACCGAGGGGGCTTACCCTATGGCTACACCTTC.